This TCR beta chain is from a study of identical twins. CDR3 size: 14 residues. The germline V gene has CDR1 SQVTM and CDR2 ANQGSEA. The V end lost 4 bases, the J end lost 6 bases, and 18 bases lay between the germline ends. TCRdb independently ran MiXCR on the 5' RACE reads; one entry per CDR3 protein. The sample has 1.5 million to 2 million distinct CDR3 sequences, about 30% seen once. Sequenced input: cord blood. This TCR was recovered from a newborn girl in good health. The J gene is TRBJ1-2, the V gene TRBV29-1, with a weak D call TRBD1 (6 bases). Written as DNA, the CDR3 is TGCAGCGTTGTATTGTCAGGGACACCCGATGGCTACACCTTC. Translation gives CSVVLSGTPDGYTF.